The clone carrying this TCR beta chain was found once. The assay was immunoSEQ multiplex PCR, and TCRdb's table has in-frame clones only and misses some. The table has fewer than 400,000 clones, around 85% seen once; the top ten hold more than 3%. The data stem from a study of blood T cell repertoires in COVID-19. Study summary: Whether acute or convalescent, the COVID-19 samples came from the United States, Italy and Spain. T cells, B-cell-depleted T cells, or PBMCs provided the cDNA or gDNA that served as material.

V trimming: 6 bases; J trimming: 1 base; junction bases outside the gene matches: 9. CDR1 is SEHNR, CDR2 FQNEAQ, per germline (reference sequence). The CDR3 is 16 amino acids. The origin of this receptor is a young woman with acute or convalescent COVID-19. The sample comprised peripheral blood. V and J are TRBV7-9 and TRBJ1-1; 9 bases are shared with TRBD1. This chain's CDR3 is CASRPTGTGRNTEAFF. The CDR3 nucleotides read TGTGCCAGCAGACCTACTGGGACAGGGCGGAACACTGAAGCTTTCTTT.